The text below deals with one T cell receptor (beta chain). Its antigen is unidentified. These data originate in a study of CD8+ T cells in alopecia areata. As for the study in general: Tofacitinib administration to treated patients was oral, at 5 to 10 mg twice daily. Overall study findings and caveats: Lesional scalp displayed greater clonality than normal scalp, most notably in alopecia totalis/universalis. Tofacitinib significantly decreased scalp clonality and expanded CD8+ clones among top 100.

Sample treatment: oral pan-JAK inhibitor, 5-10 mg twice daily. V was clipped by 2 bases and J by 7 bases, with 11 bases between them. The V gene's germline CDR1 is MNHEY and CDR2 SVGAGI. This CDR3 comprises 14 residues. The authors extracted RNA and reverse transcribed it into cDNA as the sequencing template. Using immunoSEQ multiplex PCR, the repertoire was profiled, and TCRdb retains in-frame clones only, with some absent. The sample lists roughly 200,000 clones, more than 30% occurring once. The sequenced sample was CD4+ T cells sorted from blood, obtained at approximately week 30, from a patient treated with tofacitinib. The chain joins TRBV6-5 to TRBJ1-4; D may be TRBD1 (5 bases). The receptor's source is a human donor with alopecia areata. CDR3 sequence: CASSYRGIGEKLFF. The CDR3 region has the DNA TGTGCCAGCAGTTACAGGGGCATCGGTGAAAAACTGTTTTTT.